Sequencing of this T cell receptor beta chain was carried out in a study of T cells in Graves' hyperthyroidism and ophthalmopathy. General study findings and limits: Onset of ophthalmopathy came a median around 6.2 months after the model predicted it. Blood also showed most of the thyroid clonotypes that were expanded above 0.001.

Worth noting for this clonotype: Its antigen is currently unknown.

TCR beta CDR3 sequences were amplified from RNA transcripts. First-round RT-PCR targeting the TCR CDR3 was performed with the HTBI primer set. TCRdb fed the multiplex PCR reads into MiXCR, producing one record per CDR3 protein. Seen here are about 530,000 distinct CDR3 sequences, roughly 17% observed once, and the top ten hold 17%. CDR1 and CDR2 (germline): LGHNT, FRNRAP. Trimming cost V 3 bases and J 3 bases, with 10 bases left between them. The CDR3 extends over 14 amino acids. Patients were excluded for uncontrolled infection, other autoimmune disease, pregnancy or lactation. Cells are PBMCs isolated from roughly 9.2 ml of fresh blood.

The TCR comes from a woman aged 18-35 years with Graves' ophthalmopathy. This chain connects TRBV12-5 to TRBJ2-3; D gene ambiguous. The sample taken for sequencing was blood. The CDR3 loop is CASGFGVGTDTQYF. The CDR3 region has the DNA TGTGCTAGTGGTTTCGGTGTAGGGACAGATACGCAGTATTTT.